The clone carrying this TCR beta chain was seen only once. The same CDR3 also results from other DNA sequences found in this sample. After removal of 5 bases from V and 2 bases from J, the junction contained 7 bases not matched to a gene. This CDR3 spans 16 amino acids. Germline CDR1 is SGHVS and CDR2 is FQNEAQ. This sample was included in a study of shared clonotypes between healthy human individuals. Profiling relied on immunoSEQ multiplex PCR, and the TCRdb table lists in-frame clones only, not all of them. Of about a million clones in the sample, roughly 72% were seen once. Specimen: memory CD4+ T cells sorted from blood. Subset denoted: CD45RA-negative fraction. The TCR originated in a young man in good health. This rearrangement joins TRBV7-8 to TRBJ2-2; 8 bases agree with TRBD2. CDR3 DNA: TGTGCCAGCAGCCCCCGGACTAGCCTTAACACCGGGGAGCTGTTTTTT. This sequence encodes CASSPRTSLNTGELFF.